The T cell receptor (beta chain) under discussion was sequenced for a study of blood T cell repertoires in COVID-19. Study background: Sources were T cells, B-cell-depleted T cells, or PBMCs; the material itself was cDNA or gDNA.

The protocol was immunoSEQ multiplex PCR, while the TCRdb copy is restricted to in-frame clones and leaves out a portion. The table lists about 210,000 clones, 75% to 90% of them singletons, with about 17% in the top ten. In terms of age and location, participants ranged from roughly 18 to 100 years and lived in about two dozen US areas. Either two negative PCRs, clearance, or symptom resolution qualified Cohort 3 donors as recovered. The CDR3 contains 14 residues. Trimming took 0 bases from V and 2 from J; bases not matched to a gene: 0. Germline CDR1 is GTSNPN and CDR2 is SVGIG (reference sequence). This clone showed up just once. The same CDR3 is also encoded by other DNA sequences in this sample.

The sequencing sample was made of PBMCs or T cells enriched from blood (not recorded which). The rearrangement links TRBV30 to TRBJ2-7, with TRBD1 matching 11 bases. The TCR was taken from a man aged 35-49 years who had recovered from COVID-19. This chain's CDR3 is CAWSVGQGAYEQYF. The CDR3 DNA reads as TGTGCCTGGAGTGTGGGACAGGGGGCCTACGAGCAGTACTTC.